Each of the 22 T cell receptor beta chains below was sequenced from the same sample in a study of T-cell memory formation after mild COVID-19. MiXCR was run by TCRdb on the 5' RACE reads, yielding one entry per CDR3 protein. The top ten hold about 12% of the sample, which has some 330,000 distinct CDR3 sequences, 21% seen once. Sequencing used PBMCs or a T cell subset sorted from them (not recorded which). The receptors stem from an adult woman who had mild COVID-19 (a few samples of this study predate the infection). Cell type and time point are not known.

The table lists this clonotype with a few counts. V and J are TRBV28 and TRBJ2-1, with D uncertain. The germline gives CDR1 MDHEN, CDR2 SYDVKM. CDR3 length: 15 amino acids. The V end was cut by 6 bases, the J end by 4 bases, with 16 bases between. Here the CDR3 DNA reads TGTGCCAGCAGGCACCCAGACCTGGCATACAATGAGCAGTTCTTC. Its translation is CASRHPDLAYNEQFF.

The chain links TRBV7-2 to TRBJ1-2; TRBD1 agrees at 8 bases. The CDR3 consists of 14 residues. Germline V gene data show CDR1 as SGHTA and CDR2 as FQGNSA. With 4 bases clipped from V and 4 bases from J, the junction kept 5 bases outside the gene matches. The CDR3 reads CASSSGRGPYGYTF. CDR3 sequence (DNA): TGTGCCAGCAGCTCGGGCAGGGGGCCCTATGGCTACACCTTC. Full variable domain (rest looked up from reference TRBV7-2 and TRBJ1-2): GAGVSQSPSNKVTEKGKDVELRCDPISGHTALYWYRQSLGQGLEFLIYFQGNSAPDKSGLPSDRFSAERTGGSVSTLTIQRTQQEDSAVYLCASSSGRGPYGYTFGSGTRLTVV.

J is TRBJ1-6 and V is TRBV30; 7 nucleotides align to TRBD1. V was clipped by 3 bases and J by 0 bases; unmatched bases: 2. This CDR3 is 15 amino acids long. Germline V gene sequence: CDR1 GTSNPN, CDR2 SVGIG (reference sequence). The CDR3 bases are TGTGCCTGGAGCAGGGGGGCCTCCTATAATTCACCCCTCCACTTT. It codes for CAWSRGASYNSPLHF. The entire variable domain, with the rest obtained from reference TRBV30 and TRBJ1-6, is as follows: SQTIHQWPATLVQPVGSPLSLECTVEGTSNPNLYWYRQAAGRGLQLLFYSVGIGQISSEVPQNLSASRPQDRQFILSSKKLLLSDSGFYLCAWSRGASYNSPLHFGNGTRLTVT.

CDR3 residues: CASSLEPSGGADTQYF. CDR3 nucleotides: TGTGCCAGCAGCTTAGAGCCTAGCGGGGGGGCCGATACGCAGTATTTT. V gene TRBV7-6 combines with J gene TRBJ2-3; 12 positions match TRBD2. CDR3 length: 16 residues. Germline trimming cut 1 base from V and 6 bases from J; bases unmatched to any gene: 5. CDR1 is SGHVS, CDR2 FNYEAQ, per germline.

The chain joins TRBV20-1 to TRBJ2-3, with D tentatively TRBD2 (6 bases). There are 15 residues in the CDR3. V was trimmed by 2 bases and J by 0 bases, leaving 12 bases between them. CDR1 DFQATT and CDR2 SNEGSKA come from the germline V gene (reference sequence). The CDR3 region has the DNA TGCAGTGCTAGACGTAGCGGAGGTAGCACAGATACGCAGTATTTT. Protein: CSARRSGGSTDTQYF.

CDR3 amino acids: CASSEERGFGTQYF. DNA of the CDR3: TGTGCCAGCAGTGAAGAAAGGGGTTTCGGGACCCAGTACTTC. V gene TRBV6-1 combines with J gene TRBJ2-5, with D perhaps matching TRBD1 (5 bases). The V end was cut by 1 base, the J end by 7 bases, with 13 bases between. Looked up from germline, CDR1 is MNHNS and CDR2 is SASEGT. There are 14 residues in the CDR3.

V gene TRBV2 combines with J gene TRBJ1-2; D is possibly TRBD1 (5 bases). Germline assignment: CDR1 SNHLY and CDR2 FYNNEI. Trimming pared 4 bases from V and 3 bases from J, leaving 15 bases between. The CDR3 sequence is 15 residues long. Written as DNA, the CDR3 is TGTGCCAGCAGTGGCCCCGGGGCGAACGACTATGGCTACACCTTC. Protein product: CASSGPGANDYGYTF.

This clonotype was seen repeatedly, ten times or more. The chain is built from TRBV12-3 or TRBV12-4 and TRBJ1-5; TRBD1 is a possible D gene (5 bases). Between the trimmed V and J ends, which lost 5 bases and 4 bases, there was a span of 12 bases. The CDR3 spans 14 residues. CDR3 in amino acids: CASSHDGGNQPQHF. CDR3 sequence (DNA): TGTGCCAGCAGTCACGATGGGGGGAATCAGCCCCAGCATTTT.

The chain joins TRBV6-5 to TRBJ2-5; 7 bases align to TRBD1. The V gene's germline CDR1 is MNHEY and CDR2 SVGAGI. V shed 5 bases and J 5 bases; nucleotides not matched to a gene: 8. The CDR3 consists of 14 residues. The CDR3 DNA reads TGTGCCAGCAGTCAACGAAGGGGGCCGGAGACCCAGTACTTC. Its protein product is CASSQRRGPETQYF.

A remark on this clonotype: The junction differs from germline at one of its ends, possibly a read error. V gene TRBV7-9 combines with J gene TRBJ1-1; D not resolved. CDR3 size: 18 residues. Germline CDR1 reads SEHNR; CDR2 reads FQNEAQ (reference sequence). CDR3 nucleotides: TGTGCCAGCAGCGTTTCGTTCGGACCCACTCACTTAAACACTGAAGCTTCCTTT. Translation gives CASSVSFGPTHLNTEASF.

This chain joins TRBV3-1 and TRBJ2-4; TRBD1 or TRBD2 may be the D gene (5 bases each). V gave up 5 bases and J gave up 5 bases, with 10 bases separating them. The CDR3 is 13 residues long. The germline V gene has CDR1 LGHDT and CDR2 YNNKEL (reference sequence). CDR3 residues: CASSNGAENIQYF. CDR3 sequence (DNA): TGTGCCAGCAGCAACGGGGCGGAAAACATTCAGTACTTC.

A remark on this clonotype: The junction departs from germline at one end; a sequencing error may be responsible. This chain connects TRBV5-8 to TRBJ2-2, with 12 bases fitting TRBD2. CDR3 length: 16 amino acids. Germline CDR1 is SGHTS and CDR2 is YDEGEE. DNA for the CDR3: TGTGCCAGCAGCTTTGTGGGACTAGCGGGTACCGGGGAGCTGATTTTT. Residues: CASSFVGLAGTGELIF.

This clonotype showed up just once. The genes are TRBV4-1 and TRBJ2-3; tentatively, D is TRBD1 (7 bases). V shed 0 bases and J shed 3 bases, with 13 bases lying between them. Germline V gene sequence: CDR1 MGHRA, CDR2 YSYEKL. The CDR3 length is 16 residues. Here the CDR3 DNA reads TGCGCCAGCAGCCAAGAACCACAGGGGAGGACAGATACGCAGTATTTT. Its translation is CASSQEPQGRTDTQYF.

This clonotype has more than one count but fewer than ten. CDR3 coding DNA: TGCGCCAGCAGCTTGGAGAATTGGCGGGAGGAGCCAGATACGCAGTATTTT. This encodes CASSLENWREEPDTQYF. This chain connects TRBV5-1 to TRBJ2-3, with 8 bases aligning to TRBD2. The germline CDR1 and CDR2 sequences are SGHRS and YFSETQ. J lost 4 bases, V lost 0 bases, and 10 bases had no gene match. This CDR3 contains 17 residues. Full variable domain (outside the CDR3, taken from reference TRBV5-1 and TRBJ2-3): KAGVTQTPRYLIKTRGQQVTLSCSPISGHRSVSWYQQTPGQGLQFLFEYFSETQRNKGNFPGRFSGRQFSNSRSEMNVSTLELGDSALYLCASSLENWREEPDTQYFGPGTRLTVL.

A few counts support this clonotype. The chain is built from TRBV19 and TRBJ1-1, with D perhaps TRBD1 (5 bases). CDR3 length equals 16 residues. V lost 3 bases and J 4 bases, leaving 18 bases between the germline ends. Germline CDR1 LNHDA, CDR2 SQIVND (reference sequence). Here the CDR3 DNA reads TGTGCCAGTAGTATGGAGGGAGGGGATGGTGGCACTGAAGCTTTCTTT. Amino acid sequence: CASSMEGGDGGTEAFF.

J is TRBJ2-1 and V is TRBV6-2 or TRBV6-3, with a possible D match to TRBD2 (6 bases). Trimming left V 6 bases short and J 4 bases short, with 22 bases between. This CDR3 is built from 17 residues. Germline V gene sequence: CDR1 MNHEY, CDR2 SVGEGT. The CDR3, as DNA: TGTGCCAGCAGAGACTGGTCAAGGCGGGAACCTTACAATGAGCAGTTCTTC. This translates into CASRDWSRREPYNEQFF.

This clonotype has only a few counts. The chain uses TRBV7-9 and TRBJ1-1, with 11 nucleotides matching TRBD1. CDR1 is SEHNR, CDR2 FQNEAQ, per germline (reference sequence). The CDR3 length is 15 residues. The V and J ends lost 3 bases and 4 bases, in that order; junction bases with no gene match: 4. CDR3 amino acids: CASSLYGTGGTEAFF. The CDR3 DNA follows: TGTGCCAGCAGCTTGTACGGGACAGGGGGCACTGAAGCTTTCTTT.

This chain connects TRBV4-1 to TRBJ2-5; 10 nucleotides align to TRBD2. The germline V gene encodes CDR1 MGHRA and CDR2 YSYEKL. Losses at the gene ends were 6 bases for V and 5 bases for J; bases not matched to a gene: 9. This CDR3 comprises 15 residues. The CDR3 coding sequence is TGCGCCAGCAGGGCAGCGGGGGGGCGGTTGGAGACCCAGTACTTC. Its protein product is CASRAAGGRLETQYF.

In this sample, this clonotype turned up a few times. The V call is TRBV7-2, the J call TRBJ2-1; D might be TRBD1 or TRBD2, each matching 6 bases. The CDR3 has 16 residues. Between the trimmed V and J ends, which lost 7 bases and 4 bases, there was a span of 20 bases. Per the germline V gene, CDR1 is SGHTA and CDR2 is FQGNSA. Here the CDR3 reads CASNNGPGAPYNEQFF. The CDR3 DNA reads TGTGCCAGCAATAACGGACCGGGGGCGCCTTACAATGAGCAGTTCTTC.

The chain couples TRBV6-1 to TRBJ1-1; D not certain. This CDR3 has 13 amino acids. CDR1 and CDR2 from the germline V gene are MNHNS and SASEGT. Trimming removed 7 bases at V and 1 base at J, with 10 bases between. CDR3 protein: CASKDFPNTEAFF. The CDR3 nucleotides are TGTGCCAGCAAGGACTTCCCGAACACTGAAGCTTTCTTT.

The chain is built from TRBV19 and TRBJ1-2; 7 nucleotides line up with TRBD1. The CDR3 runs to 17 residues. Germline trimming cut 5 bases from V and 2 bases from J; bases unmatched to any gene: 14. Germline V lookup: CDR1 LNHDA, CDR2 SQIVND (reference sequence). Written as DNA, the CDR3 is TGTGCCAGTAGTCCCTTTTCAGACAGGGTTCTGAACTATGGCTACACCTTC. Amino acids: CASSPFSDRVLNYGYTF. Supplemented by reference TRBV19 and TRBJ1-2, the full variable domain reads DGGITQSPKYLFRKEGQNVTLSCEQNLNHDAMYWYRQDPGQGLRLIYYSQIVNDFQKGDIAEGYSVSREKKESFPLTVTSAQKNPTAFYLCASSPFSDRVLNYGYTFGSGTRLTVV.

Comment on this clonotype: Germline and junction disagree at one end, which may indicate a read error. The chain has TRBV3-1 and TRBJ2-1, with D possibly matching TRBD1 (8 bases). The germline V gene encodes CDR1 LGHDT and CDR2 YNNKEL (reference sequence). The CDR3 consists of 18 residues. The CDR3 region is CHGQGAERDQTSYNEQFF. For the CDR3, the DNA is TGCCACGGGCAGGGGGCAGAGCGGGACCAAACATCCTACAATGAGCAGTTCTTC.